The next 18 T cell receptor beta chains were all read from a single sample in a study of metastatic and nonmetastatic thyroid tumors (TCRdb year 2020). None of the patients had been given any treatment before thyroid surgery. Library creation used PCR. The run used an Illumina HiSeq 4000. The raw public data were reprocessed by TCRdb itself: fastp quality trimming at Q25, MiXCR clonotype calling, in-frame beta chains only. The sample table holds 7,500 to 10,000 clones, of which 35% were seen once. The ten largest make up around a fifth of the sample. Sequences were obtained from tumor tissue. These receptors came from a female donor with papillary thyroid cancer or a benign thyroid nodule (not recorded which). Some clones in this sample may be carry-over from other donors' samples.

This clone was observed a few times. This chain uses TRBV6-1 with TRBJ2-7; 7 bases map to TRBD1. J gave up 2 bases and V 3 bases, and 7 bases lay outside the gene matches. The CDR3 sequence is 15 residues long. CDR1 and CDR2 (germline): MNHNS, SASEGT. CDR3 DNA sequence: TGTGCCAGCAGTGACCCTCTGACAGGGACCTACGAGCAGTACTTC. Residues: CASSDPLTGTYEQYF.

At least ten counts were recorded for this clone. The chain has TRBV5-1 and TRBJ2-3, with D possibly being TRBD1 (6 bases). Germline V gene sequence: CDR1 SGHRS, CDR2 YFSETQ. The CDR3 loop spans 14 amino acids. Trimming stripped 0 bases from V and 2 bases from J, with 7 bases between. The CDR3 bases are TGCGCCAGCAGCTTGGACAGGGCCACAGATACGCAGTATTTT. Translation: CASSLDRATDTQYF.

This clone was picked up a small number of times. V is TRBV19 and J is TRBJ2-3; D may be TRBD2 (6 bases). Germline values: CDR1 LNHDA, CDR2 SQIVND (reference sequence). V lost 3 bases, J lost 6 bases, and 16 bases lay in between. This CDR3 region has 15 residues. This CDR3 is CASSIAGAGSDTQYF. The DNA of the CDR3 is TGTGCCAGTAGTATCGCAGGTGCGGGGTCGGATACGCAGTATTTT.

By frequency in the sample, this clone is medium-sized. The chain uses TRBV28 and TRBJ2-1; D may be TRBD1 (5 bases). V lost 4 bases, J lost 0 bases, and 22 bases lay in between. The V gene's germline CDR1 is MDHEN and CDR2 SYDVKM. This CDR3 contains 19 residues. The DNA for the CDR3 is TGTGCCAGCAGTTATTCCCCCCCAGGGCGGTCTAGCTCCTACAATGAGCAGTTCTTC. It yields the protein CASSYSPPGRSSSYNEQFF.

The chain uses TRBV13 and TRBJ2-7; TRBD2 aligns across 11 bases. Trimming removed 0 bases from V and 4 bases from J; junction bases left unmatched: 5. The germline V gene encodes CDR1 PRHDT and CDR2 FYEKMQ (reference sequence). This CDR3 has 16 amino acids. In DNA form, the CDR3 reads TGTGCCAGCAGCTTAGGCCATTCTAGCGGGAGGTACGAGCAGTACTTC. It specifies CASSLGHSSGRYEQYF.

In its sample, this clone was seen many times. The rearrangement links TRBV4-2 to TRBJ1-1, with D possibly TRBD1 on 6 matching bases. Looked up from germline, CDR1 is LGHNA and CDR2 is YNFKEQ. With 3 bases removed from V and 1 base from J, the gap between germline ends came to 12 bases. CDR3 length: 15 amino acids. The CDR3: CASSQAGVGNTEAFF. In DNA form, the CDR3 reads TGTGCCAGCAGCCAGGCAGGGGTGGGGAACACTGAAGCTTTCTTT.

The genes are TRBV30 and TRBJ1-2, with a possible D match to TRBD1 (5 bases). The V end lost 7 bases, the J end lost 13 bases, and 31 bases lay between the germline ends. The CDR3 has 15 amino acids. Germline CDR1 GTSNPN, CDR2 SVGIG (reference sequence). CDR3 nucleotides: TGTGCCTTTCGCCTAAAGAGTTCTCCGATATGGGGGATCACCTTC. It yields the protein CAFRLKSSPIWGITF.

The rearrangement links TRBV20-1 to TRBJ2-7; possible D gene TRBD2, 5 bases. The CDR3 sequence is 14 residues long. Trimming pared 0 bases from V and 3 bases from J, leaving 12 bases between. The germline gives CDR1 DFQATT, CDR2 SNEGSKA (reference sequence). DNA of the CDR3: TGCAGTGCTAGAGATCAAGCGGAGTTCTACGAGCAGTACTTC. It codes for CSARDQAEFYEQYF.

The chain carries TRBV30 and TRBJ2-5, with D perhaps TRBD1 (6 bases). The CDR3 covers 12 residues. The V gene lost 5 bases and the J gene lost 4 bases, with 11 bases spanning the gap. Looked up from germline, CDR1 is GTSNPN and CDR2 is SVGIG (reference sequence). The CDR3: CAWERDIETQYF. The CDR3 coding sequence is TGTGCCTGGGAAAGGGACATAGAGACCCAGTACTTC.

This clone came up many times. The chain employs TRBV2 and TRBJ2-3; 8 bases match TRBD2. CDR3 length: 15 residues. V dropped 6 bases and J dropped 6; count of bases not matched to a gene: 11. Germline V gene lookup returns CDR1 SNHLY and CDR2 FYNNEI. The CDR3 here is CASSSMGLVEDTQYF. DNA for the CDR3: TGTGCCAGCAGCTCCATGGGACTAGTCGAGGATACGCAGTATTTT. Drawing the rest from reference TRBV2 and TRBJ2-3, the complete variable domain is EPEVTQTPSHQVTQMGQEVILRCVPISNHLYFYWYRQILGQKVEFLVSFYNNEISEKSEIFDDQFSVERPDGSNFTLKIRSTKLEDSAMYFCASSSMGLVEDTQYFGPGTRLTVL.

The rearrangement links TRBV5-1 to TRBJ2-7; 7 nucleotides align to TRBD2. The CDR3 is 14 amino acids. The ends lost 5 bases at V and 7 bases at J; junction bases unmatched: 12. The germline V gene encodes CDR1 SGHRS and CDR2 YFSETQ. The DNA of the CDR3 is TGCGCCAGCAGGCTAGCGGAGGCATTGGGGGAGCAGTACGTC. This codes for CASRLAEALGEQYV.

The rearrangement uses TRBV20-1 and TRBJ1-2, with D maybe TRBD1 (5 bases). V was cut by 5 bases and J by 5 bases, with 21 bases left in between. CDR3 length: 15 amino acids. Germline V lookup: CDR1 DFQATT, CDR2 SNEGSKA (reference sequence). The CDR3 coding sequence is TGCAGTGCTCCCCCCTCATTGTCGGGGCGGTATGGCTACACCTTC. Protein sequence: CSAPPSLSGRYGYTF.

This clone was counted a few times. The chain recombines TRBV27 with TRBJ2-7; perhaps TRBD1 as D (6 bases). This CDR3 region has 14 residues. Germline lookup yields CDR1 MNHEY and CDR2 SMNVEV (reference sequence). Trimming stripped 5 bases from V and 3 bases from J, with 14 bases between. The CDR3 bases are TGTGCCAGCAGTCCCCGGGACATACACTACGAGCAGTACTTC. Residues: CASSPRDIHYEQYF.

On this clone itself: Other DNA sequences within the sample encode an identical CDR3. The rearrangement uses TRBV6-1 and TRBJ2-1, with a weak D call TRBD2 (6 bases). CDR1 is MNHNS and CDR2 is SASEGT in the germline V gene. Trimming shortened V by 5 bases and J by 3 bases, and 14 bases separated the two germline ends. This CDR3 spans 15 amino acids. In DNA form, the CDR3 reads TGTGCCAGCAGTCCGACTAGTGGGGGCTACAATGAGCAGTTCTTC. This gives the protein CASSPTSGGYNEQFF.

This clone was found a few times. At one end, the junction sequence differs from germline, possibly due to a read error. V is TRBV11-1 and J is TRBJ2-1; maybe TRBD2 (6 bases). Germline V gene lookup returns CDR1 SGHAT and CDR2 FQDESV (reference sequence). This CDR3 contains 17 residues. In DNA form, the CDR3 reads TGTGCCATCAGCCGTGCCTTGGGGAGGTCATCCTGCAATGAGCAGTTCTTC. This sequence encodes CAISRALGRSSCNEQFF.

Here the CDR3 reads CSVNGQGANYGYTF. CDR3 nucleotide sequence: TGCAGTGTTAATGGACAGGGGGCTAACTATGGCTACACCTTC. The chain employs TRBV20-1 and TRBJ1-2, with TRBD1 identical over 10 bases. The V and J ends lost 7 bases and 0 bases, in that order; junction bases with no gene match: 5. The germline CDR1 and CDR2 sequences are DFQATT and SNEGSKA (reference sequence). The length of the CDR3 is 14 residues.

The sample holds one count of this clone. The genes are TRBV30 and TRBJ1-2, with D unresolved. This CDR3 comprises 14 residues. CDR1 and CDR2 from the germline V gene are GTSNPN and SVGIG (reference sequence). The ends were cut back, 1 base at V and 4 bases at J, with 13 bases in the middle. The CDR3 bases are TGTGCCTGGAGTGAACGGCTAGGTGGCTATGGCTACACCTTC. Its protein is CAWSERLGGYGYTF.

The chain employs TRBV2 and TRBJ2-1; D perhaps matches TRBD2 (5 bases). Germline CDR1 and CDR2: SNHLY and FYNNEI. This CDR3 comprises 11 residues. Trimming removed 10 bases from V and 5 bases from J, with 9 bases in between. The CDR3 loop is CANRADNEQFF. The CDR3 bases are TGTGCCAACCGAGCGGACAATGAGCAGTTCTTC. The complete variable domain, with remaining parts taken from reference TRBV2 and TRBJ2-1, reads EPEVTQTPSHQVTQMGQEVILRCVPISNHLYFYWYRQILGQKVEFLVSFYNNEISEKSEIFDDQFSVERPDGSNFTLKIRSTKLEDSAMYFCANRADNEQFFGPGTRLTVL.